This T cell receptor (beta chain) was recovered during a study of shared clonotypes between healthy human individuals. Study results and caveats: There were few donors, and this limited the genetic and exposure-history diversity represented.

Only in-frame clones appear in the TCRdb table, and some are missing; sequencing was by immunoSEQ multiplex PCR. Of more than 2 million clones listed, approximately 94% are singletons. The V gene lost 4 bases and the J gene lost 0 bases, with 6 bases spanning the gap. The CDR3 totals 12 residues. Germline CDR1 reads SQVTM; CDR2 reads ANQGSEA. Comment on this clone: What it recognizes is unknown. The same CDR3 is also encoded by other DNA sequences in this sample.

The source material was naive CD4+ T cells sorted from blood. Subset here: CD45RA+ positively selected. The receptor was isolated from a man between 18 and 29 years old in good health. This rearrangement joins TRBV29-1 to TRBJ1-1, with D hard to call. The CDR3 nucleotides are TGCAGCGTTGTCGGGATGAACACTGAAGCTTTCTTT. Amino acids: CSVVGMNTEAFF.